This TCR beta chain derives from a study of CD4 T cell repertoires in COVID-19. Study outcomes and limitations: Sharing of several most expanded SARS-CoV-2-reactive clonotypes across memory subsets suggested intraclonal diversification.

With respect to this clone: The antigen is unknown.

CDR1 is MNHEY, CDR2 SMNVEV, per germline (reference sequence). The CDR3 sequence is 19 residues long. V was clipped by 2 bases and J by 10 bases; unmatched bases: 17. Data came from immunoSEQ multiplex PCR; TCRdb stores just in-frame clones and leaves some out. The repertoire holds about 75,000 clones, with about four fifths as singletons. Sequencing used CD4+ T cells from peripheral blood, obtained after recovery from COVID-19. The V and J genes are TRBV27 and TRBJ2-1, with TRBD2 matching 13 bases. This clonotype was sampled from a human donor who had COVID-19. The CDR3 sequence: CASSLGQVKGLAGVGEQFF. The CDR3 coding sequence is TGTGCCAGCAGTTTAGGGCAGGTCAAAGGACTAGCGGGAGTAGGAGAGCAGTTCTTC.